Listed below are T cell receptor beta chains from one sample, sequenced in a study of PD-1 blockade in classical Hodgkin lymphoma. This table comes from immunoSEQ multiplex PCR, and its TCRdb copy is limited to in-frame clones, with some not included. The profile shows about 18,000 clones, 75% to 90% of them singletons. This specimen consisted of peripheral blood mononuclear cells (PBMCs), obtained at baseline. These receptors were obtained from a human donor with classical Hodgkin lymphoma. Each CDR3 is given with its conserved first and last residue. D genes are given only for firm matches. Not all rows give a size; the values are once, few, many and, for expanded clones, a class.

V gene: TRBV7-2; clone size: NA; D gene: TRBD1; J gene: TRBJ2-1; CDR3 protein: CASSPRDRGNNEQFF; CDR3 DNA: TGTGCCAGCAGCCCACGGGACAGGGGGAATAATGAGCAGTTCTTC
V gene: TRBV11-3; clone size: NA; D gene: TRBD2; J gene: TRBJ2-1; CDR3 protein: CASSALASGGNEQFF; CDR3 DNA: TGTGCCAGCAGCGCTCTCGCTAGCGGAGGAAATGAGCAGTTCTTC
V gene: TRBV6-5; clone size: NA; D gene: NA; J gene: TRBJ2-2; CDR3 protein: CASSLWLARTGELFF; CDR3 DNA: TGTGCCAGCAGTTTATGGCTAGCACGCACCGGGGAGCTGTTTTTT
V gene: TRBV27; clone size: NA; D gene: NA; J gene: TRBJ1-2; CDR3 protein: CASSLGVNYGYTF; CDR3 DNA: TGTGCCAGCAGTTTGGGGGTAAACTATGGCTACACCTTC
V gene: TRBV9; clone size: NA; D gene: TRBD1; J gene: TRBJ2-2; CDR3 protein: CASSSEGQRRTGELFF; CDR3 DNA: TGTGCCAGCAGCTCCGAGGGACAGAGAAGGACCGGGGAGCTGTTTTTT
V gene: TRBV7-8; clone size: NA; D gene: TRBD1; J gene: TRBJ2-7; CDR3 protein: CASSWDRVGNEQYF; CDR3 DNA: TGTGCCAGCAGCTGGGACAGGGTAGGAAACGAGCAGTACTTC
V gene: TRBV27; clone size: NA; D gene: NA; J gene: TRBJ1-1; CDR3 protein: CASRDIYTEAFF; CDR3 DNA: TGTGCCAGCAGAGATATATACACTGAAGCTTTCTTT
V gene: TRBV7-9; clone size: NA; D gene: NA; J gene: TRBJ1-5; CDR3 protein: CASGAGSQPQHF; CDR3 DNA: TGTGCCAGCGGCGCAGGTTCGCAGCCCCAGCATTTT
V gene: TRBV11-2; clone size: NA; D gene: NA; J gene: TRBJ2-1; CDR3 protein: CASSLGPTGAGEQFF; CDR3 DNA: TGTGCCAGCAGCCTAGGACCGACGGGCGCGGGTGAGCAGTTCTTC
V gene: TRBV28; clone size: NA; D gene: NA; J gene: TRBJ2-2; CDR3 protein: CASSLSPSGYGELFF; CDR3 DNA: TGTGCCAGCAGTTTATCTCCATCCGGGTACGGGGAGCTGTTTTTT
V gene: TRBV29-1; clone size: NA; D gene: NA; J gene: TRBJ1-1; CDR3 protein: CSVEGRGQAEAFF; CDR3 DNA: TGCAGCGTTGAGGGCAGGGGCCAGGCTGAAGCTTTCTTT
V gene: TRBV5-1; clone size: NA; D gene: TRBD1; J gene: TRBJ1-5; CDR3 protein: CASRPGQENQPQHF; CDR3 DNA: TGCGCCAGCAGGCCGGGACAGGAAAATCAGCCCCAGCATTTT
V gene: TRBV15; clone size: NA; D gene: TRBD1; J gene: TRBJ2-1; CDR3 protein: CATSRDPLDRRRYNEQFF; CDR3 DNA: TGTGCCACCAGCAGAGATCCCTTGGACAGGCGACGGTACAATGAGCAGTTCTTC
V gene: TRBV11-2; clone size: NA; D gene: TRBD1; J gene: TRBJ2-7; CDR3 protein: CASATGTGTYEQYF; CDR3 DNA: TGTGCCAGCGCGACCGGGACAGGGACCTACGAGCAGTACTTC
V gene: TRBV27; clone size: NA; D gene: NA; J gene: TRBJ1-1; CDR3 protein: CASKGGMGTEAFF; CDR3 DNA: TGTGCCAGCAAAGGGGGTATGGGCACTGAAGCTTTCTTT
V gene: TRBV27; clone size: NA; D gene: NA; J gene: TRBJ2-1; CDR3 protein: CASSPQGGEQFF; CDR3 DNA: TGTGCCAGCAGCCCACAGGGGGGGGAGCAGTTCTTC
V gene: TRBV6-1; clone size: NA; D gene: NA; J gene: TRBJ2-1; CDR3 protein: CASSGQSGPYNEQFF; CDR3 DNA: TGTGCCAGCAGTGGGCAAAGCGGACCTTACAATGAGCAGTTCTTC
V gene: TRBV9; clone size: NA; D gene: NA; J gene: TRBJ2-3; CDR3 protein: CASSTSGNTQYF; CDR3 DNA: TGTGCCAGCAGCACCAGCGGAAATACGCAGTATTTT
V gene: TRBV5-4; clone size: NA; D gene: NA; J gene: TRBJ2-2; CDR3 protein: CASSPGGGPIAGELFF; CDR3 DNA: TGTGCCAGCAGCCCAGGGGGGGGGCCGATTGCCGGGGAGCTGTTTTTT
V gene: TRBV28; clone size: NA; D gene: NA; J gene: TRBJ2-2; CDR3 protein: CASSFQQGPGTGELFF; CDR3 DNA: TGTGCCAGCAGTTTTCAACAGGGCCCAGGGACCGGGGAGCTGTTTTTT
V gene: TRBV2; clone size: once; D gene: NA; J gene: TRBJ2-7; CDR3 protein: CASSLANYEQYF; CDR3 DNA: TGTGCCAGCAGTCTGGCAAACTACGAGCAGTACTTC
V gene: TRBV2; clone size: NA; D gene: TRBD1; J gene: TRBJ1-2; CDR3 protein: CASSPGQQNYGYTF; CDR3 DNA: TGTGCCAGCAGCCCGGGACAGCAGAACTATGGCTACACCTTC
V gene: TRBV6-1; clone size: few; D gene: NA; J gene: TRBJ1-2; CDR3 protein: CASSATGASGYTF; CDR3 DNA: TGTGCCAGCAGTGCGACAGGTGCGAGTGGCTACACCTTC
V gene: TRBV28; clone size: NA; D gene: NA; J gene: TRBJ1-1; CDR3 protein: CASRPRRRTEAFF; CDR3 DNA: TGTGCCAGCAGACCCCGGCGCCGAACTGAAGCTTTCTTT
V gene: TRBV6-5; clone size: once; D gene: TRBD1; J gene: TRBJ1-2; CDR3 protein: CASSSWERQGGNGYTF; CDR3 DNA: TGTGCCAGCAGTTCATGGGAACGACAGGGCGGTAATGGCTACACCTTC
V gene: TRBV2; clone size: NA; D gene: NA; J gene: TRBJ1-6; CDR3 protein: CASSEERLAGSPLHF; CDR3 DNA: TGTGCCAGCAGTGAAGAGAGGCTAGCGGGTTCACCCCTCCACTTT
V gene: TRBV5-1; clone size: NA; D gene: NA; J gene: TRBJ2-5; CDR3 protein: CASSVEGVGETQYF; CDR3 DNA: TGCGCCAGCAGCGTGGAGGGTGTCGGAGAGACCCAGTACTTC
V gene: TRBV6-4; clone size: NA; D gene: NA; J gene: TRBJ1-1; CDR3 protein: CASSDSPHTVNTEAFF; CDR3 DNA: TGTGCCAGCAGTGACTCGCCCCACACAGTGAACACTGAAGCTTTCTTT
V gene: TRBV6-1; clone size: NA; D gene: NA; J gene: TRBJ2-5; CDR3 protein: CASSRGPTQETQYF; CDR3 DNA: TGTGCCAGCAGTCGCGGACCTACCCAAGAGACCCAGTACTTC
V gene: TRBV19; clone size: NA; D gene: NA; J gene: TRBJ2-2; CDR3 protein: CASSMSRDTGELFF; CDR3 DNA: TGTGCCAGTAGTATGTCAAGGGACACCGGGGAGCTGTTTTTT
V gene: TRBV9; clone size: NA; D gene: NA; J gene: TRBJ1-2; CDR3 protein: CASSSPQRRGYGYTF; CDR3 DNA: TGTGCCAGCAGCTCCCCCCAGAGAAGAGGCTATGGCTACACCTTC
V gene: TRBV10-3; clone size: NA; D gene: TRBD1; J gene: TRBJ2-7; CDR3 protein: CAISEGQVFSYEQYF; CDR3 DNA: TGTGCCATCAGTGAGGGACAGGTGTTCTCCTACGAGCAGTACTTC
V gene: TRBV19; clone size: NA; D gene: NA; J gene: TRBJ2-2; CDR3 protein: CASSIGARSGGELFF; CDR3 DNA: TGTGCCAGTAGTATCGGGGCCCGGTCAGGCGGGGAGCTGTTTTTT
V gene: TRBV29-1; clone size: NA; D gene: NA; J gene: TRBJ2-3; CDR3 protein: CSVEGSSTDTQYF; CDR3 DNA: TGCAGCGTTGAAGGGTCTAGCACAGATACGCAGTATTTT
V gene: TRBV2; clone size: NA; D gene: TRBD1; J gene: TRBJ2-7; CDR3 protein: CASSGQGQPAEQYF; CDR3 DNA: TGTGCCAGCAGCGGACAGGGACAGCCAGCCGAGCAGTACTTC
V gene: TRBV2; clone size: NA; D gene: NA; J gene: TRBJ2-3; CDR3 protein: CASRGGTTREAQYF; CDR3 DNA: TGTGCCAGCCGGGGCGGGACGACGAGAGAGGCGCAGTATTTT
V gene: TRBV28; clone size: NA; D gene: NA; J gene: TRBJ2-7; CDR3 protein: CATLQSGPPYEQYF; CDR3 DNA: TGTGCCACGCTGCAGTCAGGGCCACCCTACGAGCAGTACTTC
V gene: TRBV20-1; clone size: NA; D gene: TRBD1; J gene: TRBJ1-2; CDR3 protein: CSVGQGLLRYF; CDR3 DNA: TGCAGTGTGGGACAGGGGTTGCTGAGGTACTTC
V gene: TRBV9; clone size: NA; D gene: TRBD1; J gene: TRBJ2-5; CDR3 protein: CASSNTGQGGQTQYF; CDR3 DNA: TGTGCCAGCAGCAATACGGGACAGGGTGGGCAGACCCAGTACTTC
V gene: TRBV5-1; clone size: NA; D gene: NA; J gene: TRBJ1-6; CDR3 protein: CASSLNSINSPLHF; CDR3 DNA: TGCGCCAGCAGCTTGAACAGTATTAATTCACCCCTCCACTTT
V gene: TRBV7-9; clone size: NA; D gene: NA; J gene: TRBJ1-1; CDR3 protein: CASSPKSRGAVTEAFF; CDR3 DNA: TGTGCCAGCAGCCCCAAGTCGAGGGGCGCGGTTACTGAAGCTTTCTTT
V gene: TRBV5-1; clone size: NA; D gene: TRBD2; J gene: TRBJ2-5; CDR3 protein: CASSRGEKETQYF; CDR3 DNA: TGCGCCAGCAGCCGGGGGGAAAAAGAGACCCAGTACTTC
V gene: TRBV5-8; clone size: NA; D gene: TRBD1; J gene: TRBJ2-1; CDR3 protein: CASSPGGTGYYNEQFF; CDR3 DNA: TGTGCCAGCAGCCCCGGTGGGACAGGGTACTACAATGAGCAGTTCTTC
V gene: TRBV6-5; clone size: once; D gene: NA; J gene: TRBJ2-2; CDR3 protein: CASRPGVVNTGELFF; CDR3 DNA: TGTGCCAGCAGACCAGGGGTGGTCAACACCGGGGAGCTGTTTTTT
V gene: TRBV18; clone size: NA; D gene: NA; J gene: TRBJ2-7; CDR3 protein: CASSRGQTSYEQYF; CDR3 DNA: TGTGCCAGCTCACGGGGGCAGACCTCCTACGAGCAGTACTTC
V gene: TRBV12-5; clone size: NA; D gene: NA; J gene: TRBJ1-5; CDR3 protein: CASGQRLRSYNQPQHF; CDR3 DNA: TGTGCTAGTGGCCAACGCCTGAGAAGCTACAATCAGCCCCAGCATTTT
V gene: TRBV6-4; clone size: NA; D gene: NA; J gene: TRBJ1-5; CDR3 protein: CASSLTANSNQPQHF; CDR3 DNA: TGTGCCAGCAGTCTGACAGCTAATAGCAATCAGCCCCAGCATTTT
V gene: TRBV20-1; clone size: few; D gene: NA; J gene: TRBJ2-1; CDR3 protein: CSAGRGNEQFF; CDR3 DNA: TGCAGTGCCGGCCGAGGTAATGAGCAGTTCTTC
V gene: TRBV14; clone size: NA; D gene: NA; J gene: TRBJ2-1; CDR3 protein: CASGTGSGINEQFF; CDR3 DNA: TGTGCCAGCGGAACAGGGTCAGGGATCAATGAGCAGTTCTTC
V gene: TRBV18; clone size: NA; D gene: NA; J gene: TRBJ1-3; CDR3 protein: CASSNRTSGNTIYF; CDR3 DNA: TGTGCCAGCTCAAACAGGACCTCTGGAAACACCATATATTTT
V gene: TRBV5-1; clone size: NA; D gene: NA; J gene: TRBJ2-7; CDR3 protein: CASSLAFGVSSYEQYF; CDR3 DNA: TGCGCCAGCAGCTTGGCCTTCGGGGTGAGCTCCTACGAGCAGTACTTC
V gene: TRBV7-6; clone size: NA; D gene: NA; J gene: TRBJ1-3; CDR3 protein: CASSPAWGISGNTIYF; CDR3 DNA: TGTGCCAGCAGCCCCGCCTGGGGGATAAGTGGAAACACCATATATTTT
V gene: TRBV5-1; clone size: few; D gene: TRBD1; J gene: TRBJ1-2; CDR3 protein: CASSSTTGPYGYTF; CDR3 DNA: TGCGCCAGCAGCTCCACGACAGGGCCCTATGGCTACACCTTC
V gene: TRBV28; clone size: NA; D gene: NA; J gene: TRBJ2-7; CDR3 protein: CASSHRVAYEQYF; CDR3 DNA: TGTGCCAGCAGCCACAGGGTGGCCTACGAGCAGTACTTC
V gene: TRBV28; clone size: once; D gene: TRBD2; J gene: TRBJ2-4; CDR3 protein: CASSLSKGAGTSGSTDIQYF; CDR3 DNA: TGTGCCAGCAGTTTATCAAAAGGGGCCGGGACTAGCGGGAGTACGGACATTCAGTACTTC
V gene: TRBV7-8; clone size: NA; D gene: NA; J gene: TRBJ2-7; CDR3 protein: CASSLASTIREQYF; CDR3 DNA: TGTGCCAGCAGCTTAGCGAGTACCATCCGGGAGCAGTACTTC
V gene: TRBV5-8; clone size: NA; D gene: NA; J gene: TRBJ1-2; CDR3 protein: CASSWRGGGPDGYTF; CDR3 DNA: TGTGCCAGCAGCTGGCGGGGAGGGGGTCCGGATGGCTACACCTTC
V gene: TRBV19; clone size: NA; D gene: NA; J gene: TRBJ1-5; CDR3 protein: CASSRINQPQHF; CDR3 DNA: TGTGCCAGTAGCAGGATCAATCAGCCCCAGCATTTT
V gene: TRBV14; clone size: NA; D gene: NA; J gene: TRBJ1-1; CDR3 protein: CASSQDNRRNTEAFF; CDR3 DNA: TGTGCCAGCAGCCAAGATAACAGGAGGAACACTGAAGCTTTCTTT
V gene: TRBV7-9; clone size: NA; D gene: NA; J gene: TRBJ1-1; CDR3 protein: CASSYAMNTEAFF; CDR3 DNA: TGTGCCAGCAGCTATGCAATGAACACTGAAGCTTTCTTT